This passage covers 27 T cell receptor beta chains from one sample sequenced in a study of cytomegalovirus exposure and HLA in healthy donors. This PCR relied on a set of 60 Vbeta primers and 13 Jbeta primers. The repertoire was sequenced with immunoSEQ multiplex PCR; TCRdb's copy has only in-frame clones and lacks some. The sample records about 93,000 clones, more than 55% being singletons. The sample taken for sequencing was PBMCs. Source of these receptors: a boy between 10 and 17 years old in good health and CMV-seropositive.

This sequence joins TRBV4-2 and TRBJ2-1, with 7 bases lining up with TRBD2. This CDR3 spans 13 amino acids. V gave up 3 bases and J gave up 8 bases; unmatched junction bases: 4. Germline CDR1 is LGHNA and CDR2 is YNFKEQ. The CDR3 is CASSQGGWDEQFF. CDR3 DNA sequence: TGTGCCAGCAGCCAGGGGGGGTGGGATGAGCAGTTCTTC.

The rearrangement joins TRBV6-5 to TRBJ1-5; 8 positions match TRBD1. V shed 8 bases, J shed 2 bases, and the junction held 5 bases outside the gene matches. Germline CDR1 reads MNHEY; CDR2 reads SVGAGI. This CDR3 spans 14 amino acids. The CDR3 loop is CASSQGQGNQPQHF. The DNA of the CDR3 is TGTGCCAGCTCCCAGGGACAGGGCAATCAGCCCCAGCATTTT.

The chain has TRBV5-4 and TRBJ1-2; 7 positions agree with TRBD1. CDR3 length: 15 residues. Trimming at V came to 4 bases and at J to 6 bases, leaving 12 bases not matched to a gene. The germline CDR1 and CDR2 sequences are SGHNT and YYREEE (reference sequence). CDR3 protein: CASSRPTDRVDGYTF. CDR3 in DNA: TGTGCCAGCAGCCGGCCCACTGACAGGGTAGATGGCTACACCTTC.

The rearrangement uses TRBV19 and TRBJ1-2; D is uncertain. CDR1 and CDR2 from the germline V gene are LNHDA and SQIVND (reference sequence). CDR3 length: 14 amino acids. Deletions cut 5 bases from V and 0 bases from J, with 10 bases between. CDR3 sequence (DNA): TGTGCCAGTAGTGTGGCAGAAGCTAACTATGGCTACACCTTC. This codes for CASSVAEANYGYTF. The full variable domain, rest sourced from reference TRBV19 and TRBJ1-2, is DGGITQSPKYLFRKEGQNVTLSCEQNLNHDAMYWYRQDPGQGLRLIYYSQIVNDFQKGDIAEGYSVSREKKESFPLTVTSAQKNPTAFYLCASSVAEANYGYTFGSGTRLTVV.

The rearrangement links TRBV4-3 to TRBJ2-1; a possible D gene is TRBD1 (6 bases). Germline lookup yields CDR1 LGHNA and CDR2 YSLEER. V dropped 4 bases and J dropped 3 bases, with 13 bases sitting between them. The CDR3 has 15 amino acids. CDR3 residues: CASSPQGSVYNEQFF. DNA of the CDR3: TGCGCCAGCAGCCCACAGGGCTCGGTCTACAATGAGCAGTTCTTC.

V usage is TRBV7-9 and J usage is TRBJ1-1, with 8 bases lining up with TRBD1. The CDR3 covers 13 residues. Germline CDR1 reads SEHNR; CDR2 reads FQNEAQ (reference sequence). V was pared by 5 bases and J by 1 base, with 0 bases of the junction left unmatched. The chain's CDR3 is CASSGQGNTEAFF. The CDR3 nucleotides are TGTGCCAGCAGCGGACAGGGGAACACTGAAGCTTTCTTT.

V gene TRBV29-1 combines with J gene TRBJ2-7, with 9 bases aligning to TRBD1. The V segment lost 7 bases and the J segment 2 bases; nucleotides outside the gene matches: 12. Germline V gene sequence: CDR1 SQVTM, CDR2 ANQGSEA. The CDR3 has 15 amino acids. The CDR3 loop reads CSAAGPGQGTYEQYF. The CDR3 DNA sequence: TGCAGCGCCGCTGGCCCCGGACAGGGGACCTACGAGCAGTACTTC.

The chain couples TRBV9 to TRBJ1-6, with 8 nucleotides matching TRBD1. Per germline, CDR1 SGDLS and CDR2 YYNGEE. Unmatched junction bases numbered 11, after V lost 2 bases and J lost 10 bases. The CDR3 runs to 16 residues. CDR3 amino acids: CASSVSPDRVRSPLHF. Written as DNA, the CDR3 is TGTGCCAGCAGCGTTAGCCCGGACAGGGTTAGATCACCCCTCCACTTT.

J is TRBJ2-3 and V is TRBV27, with 9 positions matching TRBD2. The V gene end was trimmed by 3 bases and the J gene end by 1 base; junction bases not matched to a gene: 2. The CDR3 contains 15 residues. Per the germline V gene, CDR1 is MNHEY and CDR2 is SMNVEV (reference sequence). The CDR3 loop is CASSFERGGTDTQYF. DNA of the CDR3: TGTGCCAGCAGTTTTGAGCGGGGGGGCACAGATACGCAGTATTTT.

The V and J genes are TRBV2 and TRBJ2-7; D is perhaps TRBD2 (6 bases). The CDR3 runs to 11 residues. CDR1 is SNHLY and CDR2 is FYNNEI in the germline V gene. The chain's CDR3 is CATKQEGEQYF. For the CDR3, the DNA is TGTGCTACCAAACAGGAGGGGGAGCAGTACTTC. Looking up the rest from reference TRBV2 and TRBJ2-7 gives the full variable domain: EPEVTQTPSHQVTQMGQEVILRCVPISNHLYFYWYRQILGQKVEFLVSFYNNEISEKSEIFDDQFSVERPDGSNFTLKIRSTKLEDSAMYFCATKQEGEQYFGPGTRLTVT.

This chain connects TRBV19 to TRBJ1-5; D gene ambiguous. V was cut by 9 bases and J by 1 base, with 19 bases left in between. The CDR3 sequence is 16 residues long. Germline assignment: CDR1 LNHDA and CDR2 SQIVND (reference sequence). CDR3 sequence reads: CASEPGYLWSNQPQHF. CDR3 DNA sequence: TGTGCCAGCGAACCGGGGTACCTATGGAGCAATCAGCCCCAGCATTTT.

The V gene is TRBV2, the J gene TRBJ2-3; perhaps TRBD1 as D (5 bases). The CDR3 is 17 amino acids. V shed 7 bases and J shed 2 bases, with 22 bases lying between them. Germline V gene sequence: CDR1 SNHLY, CDR2 FYNNEI. DNA of the CDR3: TGTGCCAGCACCAATCCGGACAACCAGAGATACACAGATACGCAGTATTTT. Amino acid sequence: CASTNPDNQRYTDTQYF. Based on the CDR3 plus reference TRBV2 and TRBJ2-3, the full variable domain is EPEVTQTPSHQVTQMGQEVILRCVPISNHLYFYWYRQILGQKVEFLVSFYNNEISEKSEIFDDQFSVERPDGSNFTLKIRSTKLEDSAMYFCASTNPDNQRYTDTQYFGPGTRLTVL.

The gene calls are TRBV5-1 and TRBJ2-7; 9 bases line up with TRBD1. Trimming cost V 0 bases and J 3 bases; bases outside gene matches: 7. CDR1 is SGHRS and CDR2 is YFSETQ in the germline V gene. The CDR3 runs 16 residues. The CDR3 sequence is CASSLVSGQGIYEQYF. CDR3 DNA: TGCGCCAGCAGCTTGGTTTCGGGACAGGGCATCTACGAGCAGTACTTC.

The chain employs TRBV7-9 and TRBJ2-7; 10 positions agree with TRBD2. The V segment lost 5 bases and the J segment 7 bases; nucleotides outside the gene matches: 14. This CDR3 has 16 residues. The germline V gene has CDR1 SEHNR and CDR2 FQNEAQ (reference sequence). The CDR3 spells CASSPGGGLATREQYF. CDR3 DNA: TGTGCCAGCAGCCCGGGGGGGGGACTAGCGACGAGGGAGCAGTACTTC.

This chain connects TRBV7-2 to TRBJ2-7; D unclear. Per germline, CDR1 SGHTA and CDR2 FQGNSA. The CDR3 spans 13 residues. Deletions cut 0 bases from V and 3 bases from J, with 6 bases between. The CDR3 region is CASSLAGLYEQYF. The CDR3 DNA reads TGTGCCAGCAGCTTAGCGGGCCTCTACGAGCAGTACTTC. The full variable domain, in which reference TRBV7-2 and TRBJ2-7 provide the parts outside the CDR3, is GAGVSQSPSNKVTEKGKDVELRCDPISGHTALYWYRQSLGQGLEFLIYFQGNSAPDKSGLPSDRFSAERTGGSVSTLTIQRTQQEDSAVYLCASSLAGLYEQYFGPGTRLTVT.

The CDR3 DNA sequence: TGTGCCAGCAGTTCTACTAGCGGGAGGGCCGGTGAGCAGTTCTTC. Its translation: CASSSTSGRAGEQFF. The chain employs TRBV6-5 and TRBJ2-1; 13 nucleotides agree with TRBD2. J was trimmed by 9 bases and V by 4 bases; bases with no gene match: 6. The CDR3 length is 15 residues. Germline-derived CDR1 and CDR2 are MNHEY and SVGAGI.

The rearrangement uses TRBV7-6 and TRBJ2-1, with TRBD2 matching 7 bases. V shed 0 bases, J shed 5 bases, and the junction held 19 bases outside the gene matches. This CDR3 has 20 amino acids. Germline CDR1 and CDR2: SGHVS and FNYEAQ. DNA for the CDR3: TGTGCCAGCAGCTTAGCGGGCCCCAATCAAGCGGGGTGGGGGAACAATGAGCAGTTCTTC. Its translation is CASSLAGPNQAGWGNNEQFF.

The V and J genes are TRBV9 and TRBJ2-1, with 9 nucleotides matching TRBD2. Germline V lookup: CDR1 SGDLS, CDR2 YYNGEE. There are 15 residues in the CDR3. Trimming at V came to 0 bases and at J to 3 bases, leaving 1 base not matched to a gene. CDR3 DNA: TGTGCCAGCAGCGTAGTTAGCGGGAGCTACAATGAGCAGTTCTTC. It specifies CASSVVSGSYNEQFF.

The chain links TRBV9 to TRBJ2-6, with 8 bases matching TRBD1. Germline CDR1 is SGDLS and CDR2 is YYNGEE. After removal of 4 bases from V and 3 bases from J, the junction contained 6 bases not matched to a gene. The CDR3 has 16 amino acids. CDR3 sequence (DNA): TGTGCCAGCAGCCCTCAGGGGGCCGGTGGGGCCAACGTCCTGACTTTC. It translates to CASSPQGAGGANVLTF.

This clone showed up just a few times. The chain is built from TRBV28 and TRBJ1-1, with D tentatively TRBD1 (6 bases). Germline V CDR1 and CDR2: MDHEN, SYDVKM. V was trimmed by 1 base and J by 1 base, leaving 10 bases between them. This CDR3 is built from 15 residues. In nucleotides, the CDR3 is TGTGCCAGCAGTTTATTACAAGGGGGGAACACTGAAGCTTTCTTT. Encoded protein: CASSLLQGGNTEAFF.

The chain uses TRBV5-6 and TRBJ2-1; TRBD2 agrees at 8 bases. Germline V gives CDR1 SGHDT, CDR2 YYEEEE. Germline trimming cut 2 bases from V and 15 bases from J; bases unmatched to any gene: 7. This CDR3 contains 12 residues. The CDR3 protein is CASSFRREDAFF. The CDR3 nucleotides are TGTGCCAGCAGCTTTCGGCGGGAGGATGCGTTCTTC.

This clone was counted between two and nine times. The chain uses TRBV4-2 and TRBJ2-4; possibly TRBD2 for D (5 bases). Germline V gene data show CDR1 as LGHNA and CDR2 as YNFKEQ. The CDR3 totals 15 residues. The ends were cut back, 3 bases at V and 11 bases at J, with 20 bases in the middle. CDR3 in amino acids: CASSQEVGAGRLQYF. CDR3 sequence (DNA): TGTGCCAGCAGCCAGGAGGTAGGCGCGGGCCGACTTCAGTACTTC.

This sequence joins TRBV6-6 and TRBJ1-1, with 7 nucleotides matching TRBD1. With V trimmed by 5 bases and J by 0 bases, 9 bases remained unmatched. The CDR3 is 16 amino acids. CDR1 and CDR2 (germline): MNHNY, SVGAGI (reference sequence). The CDR3: CASSQRTGPMNTEAFF. Here the CDR3 DNA reads TGTGCCAGCAGTCAACGGACAGGACCCATGAACACTGAAGCTTTCTTT.

This chain uses TRBV27 with TRBJ2-2; maybe TRBD1 (6 bases). Trimming pared 9 bases from V and 4 bases from J, leaving 18 bases between. The germline gives CDR1 MNHEY, CDR2 SMNVEV (reference sequence). CDR3 length: 15 amino acids. CDR3 DNA: TGTGCCAGTTCGAACCGACAGGAGTTCACCGGGGAGCTGTTTTTT. Translation: CASSNRQEFTGELFF.

This chain links TRBV27 with TRBJ1-1; D unresolved. The CDR3 runs to 13 residues. Germline V CDR1 and CDR2: MNHEY, SMNVEV (reference sequence). Trimming stripped 3 bases from V and 1 base from J, with 6 bases between. CDR3 protein: CASSFVANTEAFF. CDR3 sequence (DNA): TGTGCCAGCAGTTTCGTAGCGAACACTGAAGCTTTCTTT.

For the CDR3, the DNA is TGTGCCAGCTCCACGGGGGGTTCGGGTCAGCCCCAGCATTTT. Translation gives CASSTGGSGQPQHF. The V and J genes are TRBV19 and TRBJ1-5; perhaps TRBD1 as D (5 bases). This CDR3 has 14 amino acids. Trimming took off 9 bases at V and 6 bases at J, with 18 bases between the two ends. Germline CDR1 LNHDA, CDR2 SQIVND (reference sequence). The full variable domain, its missing parts supplied by reference TRBV19 and TRBJ1-5, is DGGITQSPKYLFRKEGQNVTLSCEQNLNHDAMYWYRQDPGQGLRLIYYSQIVNDFQKGDIAEGYSVSREKKESFPLTVTSAQKNPTAFYLCASSTGGSGQPQHFGDGTRLSIL.

The chain joins TRBV30 to TRBJ2-3; 7 bases are a match to TRBD2. The V gene's germline CDR1 is GTSNPN and CDR2 SVGIG (reference sequence). V dropped 2 bases and J dropped 3; count of bases not matched to a gene: 5. The CDR3 is 14 amino acids. The CDR3, as DNA: TGTGCCTGGAGTCCTGGGGGAGGGACAGATACGCAGTATTTT. Its translation is CAWSPGGGTDTQYF.